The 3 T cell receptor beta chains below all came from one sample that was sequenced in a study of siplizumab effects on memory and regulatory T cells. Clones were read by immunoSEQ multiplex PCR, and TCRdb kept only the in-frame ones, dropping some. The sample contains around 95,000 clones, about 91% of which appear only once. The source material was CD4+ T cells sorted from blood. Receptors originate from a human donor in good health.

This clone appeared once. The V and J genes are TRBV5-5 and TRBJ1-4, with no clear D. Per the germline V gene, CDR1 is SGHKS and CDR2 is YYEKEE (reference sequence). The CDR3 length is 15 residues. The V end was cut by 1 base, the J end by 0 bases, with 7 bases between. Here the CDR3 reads CASSLWRATNEKLFF. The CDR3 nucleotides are TGTGCCAGCAGCTTGTGGCGTGCAACTAATGAAAAACTGTTTTTT. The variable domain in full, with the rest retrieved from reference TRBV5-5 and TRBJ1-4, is DAGVTQSPTHLIKTRGQQVTLRCSPISGHKSVSWYQQVLGQGPQFIFQYYEKEERGRGNFPDRFSARQFPNYSSELNVNALLLGDSALYLCASSLWRATNEKLFFGSGTQLSVL.

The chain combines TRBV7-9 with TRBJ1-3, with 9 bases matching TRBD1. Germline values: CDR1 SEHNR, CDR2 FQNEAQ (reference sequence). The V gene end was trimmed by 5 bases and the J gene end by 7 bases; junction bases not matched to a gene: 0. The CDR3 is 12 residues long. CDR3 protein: CASSDRGNTIYF. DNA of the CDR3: TGTGCCAGCAGCGACAGGGGGAACACCATATATTTT.

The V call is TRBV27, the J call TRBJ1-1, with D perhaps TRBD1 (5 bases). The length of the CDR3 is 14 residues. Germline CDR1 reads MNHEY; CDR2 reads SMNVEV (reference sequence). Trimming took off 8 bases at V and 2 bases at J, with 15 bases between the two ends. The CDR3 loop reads CASPSPGGNTEAFF. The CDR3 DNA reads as TGTGCCAGCCCATCGCCGGGGGGTAACACTGAAGCTTTCTTT.